This is a list of T cell receptor beta chains from one sample in a study of Graves' ophthalmopathy and Graves' hyperthyroidism. In TCRdb, the multiplex PCR reads were re-called with MiXCR into one record per CDR3 protein. The sample yields approximately 640,000 distinct CDR3 sequences, 35% to 45% seen once. The sample was peripheral blood. The origin of the receptors is an adult man with Graves' ophthalmopathy. CDR3s include the opening cysteine and the closing phenylalanine or tryptophan. D genes are given only for firm matches. Size values are once, few and many counts, or a class for expanded clones, and some rows have none.

J | V | D | size | DNA | CDR3
TRBJ1-3 | TRBV25-1 | TRBD1 | few | TGTGCCAGCAGTGAAGACAGGGGCATGAACACCATATATTTT | CASSEDRGMNTIYF
TRBJ2-5 | TRBV25-1 | . | many | TGTGCCAGCAGTGAAGGGCCCTCCGGGGCAGCGGAGACCCAGTACTTC | CASSEGPSGAAETQYF
TRBJ1-4 | TRBV4-1 | . | . | TGCGCCAGCAGCGCCAGTGGAGGGCAGATAGTTGAAAAACTGTTTTTT | CASSASGGQIVEKLFF
TRBJ2-5 | TRBV7-8 | . | . | TGTGCCAGCGCTTCTCAAGAGACCCAGTACTTC | CASASQETQYF
TRBJ1-1 | TRBV5-1 | TRBD1 | . | TGCGCCAGCAGCCCGGACAGGGGCAGTGGTGAAGCTTTCTTT | CASSPDRGSGEAFF
TRBJ2-5 | TRBV12-3/TRBV12-4 | . | many | TGTGCCAGCACCCCTTTTGGCACCATCGAGACCCAGTACTTC | CASTPFGTIETQYF
TRBJ1-2 | TRBV29-1 | TRBD1 | many | TGCAGCGTTGAAGAACGACAGGGCTATGGCTACACCTTC | CSVEERQGYGYTF
TRBJ2-1 | TRBV10-3 | TRBD1 | . | TGTGCCATCAGTGAGGCGGACAGGGGGAGCAATGAGCAGTTCTTC | CAISEADRGSNEQFF
TRBJ2-7 | TRBV10-3 | . | few | TGTGCCAGCAGTGAAAGTTGGGTGTCCTACGAGCAGTACTTC | CASSESWVSYEQYF
TRBJ2-7 | TRBV5-1 | TRBD1 | many | TGCGCCAGCAGCTTCGCAGGGGGCGGCGAGCAGTACTTC | CASSFAGGGEQYF
TRBJ1-2 | TRBV7-3 | . | . | TGTGCCAGCAGCTCAGGCGCAGGGGACGAGCAGTACACCTTC | CASSSGAGDEQYTF
TRBJ2-7 | TRBV12-3/TRBV12-4 | . | many | TGTGCCAGCAGTTTCACCCGGGCCTCCTACGAGCAGTACTTC | CASSFTRASYEQYF
TRBJ1-2 | TRBV6-1 | . | . | TGTGCCACCAACTTGGCCACCCACCCAAACTATGGCTACACCTTC | CATNLATHPNYGYTF
TRBJ1-2 | TRBV12-3/TRBV12-4 | . | few | TGTGCCAGCAGTTACTATGGCGCTAGGATGGGCTACACCTTC | CASSYYGARMGYTF
TRBJ1-2 | TRBV7-9 | TRBD1 | many | TGTGCCAGCAGCTCTGGGACAGGAAATGCGTATGGCTACACCTTC | CASSSGTGNAYGYTF
TRBJ2-5 | TRBV2 | TRBD1 | . | TGTGCCAGCAGGGGAACAGGGGGCGGCAAGACCCAGTACTTC | CASRGTGGGKTQYF
TRBJ1-1 | TRBV9 | . | many | TGTGCCAGCAGCGTCGGCCGGGGCTTGAACACTGAAGCTTTCTTT | CASSVGRGLNTEAFF
TRBJ1-5 | TRBV2 | TRBD1 | . | TGTGCCAGCACTACCGGGACAGGGGTGAAGCCCCAGCATTTT | CASTTGTGVKPQHF
TRBJ2-5 | TRBV25-1 | . | once | TGTGCCAGCAGTGAATTTGCAGGGATAGAGACCCAGTACTTC | CASSEFAGIETQYF
TRBJ1-2 | TRBV2 | . | many | TGTGCCAGCAGTGAAGCAGCTTCCTATGGCTACACCTTC | CASSEAASYGYTF
TRBJ1-1 | TRBV7-9 | . | . | TGTGCCAGCAGCCCGAACACCGGGAGGGGCGCTGAAGCTTTCTTT | CASSPNTGRGAEAFF
TRBJ1-1 | TRBV6-6 | . | many | TGTGCCAGCAGTTACTGGGGCGAAGCTTTCTTT | CASSYWGEAFF
TRBJ2-7 | TRBV6-2/TRBV6-3 | . | many | TGTGCCAGCAGTTACTCCCGGCTAGCGACCTACGAGCAGTACTTC | CASSYSRLATYEQYF
TRBJ2-5 | TRBV7-9 | . | many | TGTGCCAGCAGGTTAACCGGACAGCAAGAGACCCAGTACTTC | CASRLTGQQETQYF
TRBJ1-2 | TRBV19 | . | many | TGTGCCAGTAGCGGTAAGGAGGACTATGGCTACACCTTC | CASSGKEDYGYTF
TRBJ1-1 | TRBV2 | . | . | TGTGCCAGCAGTTATTACGGCCCGAACACTGAAGCTTTCTTT | CASSYYGPNTEAFF
TRBJ2-7 | TRBV7-9 | . | . | TGTGCCAGCAGCTCAGAGGAGTCGATACAGTACTTC | CASSSEESIQYF
TRBJ2-3 | TRBV29-1 | . | few | TGCAGCGTTGAGCAAGAGGGGACAGATACGCAGTATTTT | CSVEQEGTDTQYF
TRBJ2-2 | TRBV7-2 | TRBD2 | . | TGTGCCAGCAGCTTACCTGGGGCTAGCGGGGGGACCGGGGAGCTGTTTTTT | CASSLPGASGGTGELFF
TRBJ1-5 | TRBV7-2 | . | many | TGTGCCAGCAGCTTGCACCCAAGCAATCAGCCCCAGCATTTT | CASSLHPSNQPQHF
TRBJ1-2 | TRBV6-5 | TRBD1 | few | TGTGCCAGCAGTTACCTCCGGACAGGGGGCGCGGGGTATGGCTACACCTTC | CASSYLRTGGAGYGYTF
TRBJ2-2 | TRBV7-9 | TRBD1 | many | TGTGCCAGTACGCGTGGGACAGGTCGGACCGGGGAGCTGTTTTTT | CASTRGTGRTGELFF
TRBJ2-5 | TRBV7-2 | . | . | TGTGCCAGCAGCTTAGAGGTCCAGGGTGGGCAGCCCCAGTACTTC | CASSLEVQGGQPQYF
TRBJ1-4 | TRBV7-8 | . | many | TGTGCCAGCAGTGAAGAGGCCAGGGATGAAAAACTGTTTTTT | CASSEEARDEKLFF
TRBJ2-7 | TRBV29-1 | TRBD2 | . | TGCAGCGTTGCCCGGGAGGATGAGCAGTACTTC | CSVAREDEQYF
TRBJ1-1 | TRBV5-8 | TRBD1 | few | TGTGCCAGCAGCGCAAGACAGGGGGCCACTGAAGCTTTCTTT | CASSARQGATEAFF
TRBJ2-7 | TRBV30 | . | . | TGTGCCTGGAGTGTACTCCAGAGGGGCGACGAGCAGTACTTC | CAWSVLQRGDEQYF
TRBJ2-7 | TRBV19 | TRBD2 | many | TGTGCCAGTAGCCAGCCGGGACTAGCGACCTACGAGCAGTACTTC | CASSQPGLATYEQYF
TRBJ2-7 | TRBV10-3 | . | . | TGTGCCAGCAGCGTGATCACGGTCCGGCCCGAGCAGTACTTC | CASSVITVRPEQYF
TRBJ2-7 | TRBV20-1 | TRBD1 | many | TGCAGTGCTATAGTGGACAGGTCCTACGAGCAGTACTTC | CSAIVDRSYEQYF
TRBJ1-6 | TRBV27 | . | many | TGTGCCAGCAGTTTACAAAGAGAAAATTCACCCCTCCACTTT | CASSLQRENSPLHF